This T cell receptor beta chain was retrieved from a study of T cells in Graves' hyperthyroidism and ophthalmopathy. Patients having uncontrolled infection, another autoimmune disease, pregnancy or lactation were not included. For the diagnoses, clinical symptoms, serum thyroxine and TRAb, thyroid ultrasound and orbital computed tomography were used. Points on this clonotype: Its antigen is unidentified.

The study, taken as a whole, reports: Through a model of 13 V-J features, ophthalmopathy was separated from stable hyperthyroidism. With a median lead of 6.5 months before onset, the model predicted ophthalmopathy.

Using RNA transcripts as the source, TCR beta CDR3 regions were amplified. First-round RT-PCR with HTBI primers amplified the TCR CDR3 region. MiXCR was run by TCRdb on the multiplex PCR reads, yielding one entry per CDR3 protein. This sample has 500,000 to 650,000 distinct CDR3 sequences, with about 15% found just once. Germline assignment: CDR1 DFQATT and CDR2 SNEGSKA (reference sequence). V was clipped by 7 bases and J by 0 bases, with 16 bases between them. This CDR3 is built from 15 residues. This sequence was found in a woman in her forties or fifties with Graves' ophthalmopathy. Specimen: blood. V gene TRBV20-1 combines with J gene TRBJ1-3; no clear D. In DNA form, the CDR3 reads TGCAGTGTCCGGACCCCCGGAAACTCTGGAAACACCATATATTTT. Amino acid sequence: CSVRTPGNSGNTIYF.